The rows below give T cell receptor beta chains drawn from one sample of a study of blood T cell repertoires in COVID-19. Profiling relied on immunoSEQ multiplex PCR, and the TCRdb table lists in-frame clones only, not all of them. The table has about 180,000 clones, 80% to 90% seen once. Sequenced material: peripheral blood. These receptors were taken from a man aged 55 to 70 with acute or convalescent COVID-19. Each CDR3 is given with its conserved first and last residue. The D gene is left open where the match is weak. Size values are once, few and many counts, or a class for expanded clones, and some rows have none.

>TRBD1|-|TRBJ2-7|TRBV6-5
TGTGCCAGCAGGGCGGGACAGGGAGCCTACGAGCAGTACTTC
CASRAGQGAYEQYF
>-|-|TRBJ1-4|TRBV15
TGTGCCACCAGCGGAGGAGGGAACAATAATGAAAAACTGTTTTTT
CATSGGGNNNEKLFF
>-|-|TRBJ2-1|TRBV5-1
TGCGCCAGCAGCTTGAAACAGAGCTCCTACAATGAGCAGTTCTTC
CASSLKQSSYNEQFF
>-|-|TRBJ2-3|TRBV5-1
TGCGCCAGCAGCTTCCTGGCAATGGGGCCAGATACGCAGTATTTT
CASSFLAMGPDTQYF
>TRBD1|-|TRBJ1-2|TRBV3-1/TRBV3-2
TGTGCCAGCAGCCATCATACCGGGACAGCGGATGGCTACACCTTC
CASSHHTGTADGYTF
>-|-|TRBJ2-5|TRBV7-3
TGTGCCAGCAGCTTACTTCAGGGGGGTCGGGAGACCCAGTACTTC
CASSLLQGGRETQYF
>TRBD1|-|TRBJ1-1|TRBV5-5
TGTGCCAGCAGCCTCGGGACAGGGGGCTTCAACACTGAAGCTTTCTTT
CASSLGTGGFNTEAFF
>TRBD1|-|TRBJ1-6|TRBV30
TGTGCCTGGAGTAAAGAGGACAGGGAAAATTCACCCCTCCACTTT
CAWSKEDRENSPLHF
>-|-|TRBJ2-1|TRBV27
TGTGCCAGCAGTTTTCTAGGTGGTGGTGAGCAGTTCTTC
CASSFLGGGEQFF
>-|-|TRBJ2-1|TRBV30
TGTGCCTGGACCGGCTACAATGAGCAGTTCTTC
CAWTGYNEQFF
>-|once|TRBJ2-3|TRBV4-1
TGCGCCAGCAGCCAAGGCCTAGGTGCGCAGTATTTT
CASSQGLGAQYF
>TRBD1|-|TRBJ1-5|TRBV29-1
TGCAGCGCCCTGGGACAGGGGCCCAATCAGCCCCAGCATTTT
CSALGQGPNQPQHF
>-|-|TRBJ1-1|TRBV3-1/TRBV3-2
TGTGCCAGCAGCCAAGAATCGGTGAACACTGAAGCTTTCTTT
CASSQESVNTEAFF
>-|-|TRBJ2-7|TRBV9
TGTGCCAGCAGCCCCATGGAAGCGGGCCTCTACGAGCAGTACTTC
CASSPMEAGLYEQYF
>TRBD2|once|TRBJ2-7|TRBV7-9
TGTGCCAGCAGCGGCGGGACTAGCGGGAGCTCCAGCTCCTACGAGCAGTACTTC
CASSGGTSGSSSSYEQYF
>-|-|TRBJ1-2|TRBV5-4
TGTGCCAGCAGTCGAGACGGGGGGCGCCCCCATGGCTACACCTTC
CASSRDGGRPHGYTF